The entry below describes one T cell receptor (beta chain). Its target is unknown. TCRdb's table, derived via immunoSEQ multiplex PCR, lists solely in-frame clones and lacks some. The sample gives 85,000 to 110,000 clones, 84% of which show up once; less than 3% is in the top ten. V gave up 5 bases and J gave up 7 bases; unmatched junction bases: 7. In germline, CDR1 is SGHTA, CDR2 FQGNSA. The CDR3 covers 15 residues. This specimen belongs to a study of T cell clones after liver transplantation. Overall study: Liver transplant recipients had immunosuppression withdrawal attempted within 2 years. Overall study findings and caveats: Donor-reactive sequences fell more than third party-reactive ones, suggesting partial deletion.

The V call is TRBV7-2, the J call TRBJ1-6; TRBD1 aligns across 8 bases. The receptor comes from a human patient who received a liver transplant. Some T cells may have come from the graft donor. The sequencing here drew on CD4+ T cells from blood, taken around 49 months after liver transplant. The CDR3 is CASSTRTGSNSPLHF. CDR3 sequence (DNA): TGTGCCAGCAGCACCCGGACAGGGAGCAATTCACCCCTCCACTTT.